The 32 T cell receptor beta chains below come from one sample, sequenced in a study of blood T cell repertoires in COVID-19. TCRdb's table, derived via immunoSEQ multiplex PCR, lists solely in-frame clones and lacks some. The sample holds some 110,000 clones, around 85% seen once. Sequencing was performed on peripheral blood. The receptor source for this set is a man in his forties or fifties with acute or convalescent COVID-19.

This sequence joins TRBV7-6 and TRBJ1-2; D unclear. Germline-derived CDR1 and CDR2 are SGHVS and FNYEAQ. Between the trimmed V and J ends, which lost 1 base and 7 bases, there was a span of 16 bases. This CDR3 has 15 residues. For the CDR3, the DNA is TGTGCCAGCAGCTTAGGTGACTGGCGCCTCGGTGGCTACACCTTC. Translated: CASSLGDWRLGGYTF.

The chain uses TRBV6-5 and TRBJ2-1; 7 nucleotides line up with TRBD2. The germline V gene has CDR1 MNHEY and CDR2 SVGAGI. J was trimmed by 9 bases and V by 4 bases; bases with no gene match: 12. The CDR3 runs 15 residues. The CDR3 DNA sequence: TGTGCCAGCAGTTCCCTTTGGGCGGGAGAAGTTGAGCAGTTCTTC. It translates to CASSSLWAGEVEQFF.

The rearrangement uses TRBV9 and TRBJ2-3, with a weak D call TRBD1 (7 bases). Germline CDR1 reads SGDLS; CDR2 reads YYNGEE. Deletions cut 4 bases from V and 5 bases from J, with 14 bases between. The CDR3 runs to 14 residues. Here the CDR3 DNA reads TGTGCCAGCAGCAAGGGGGCTAGCGAAGATACGCAGTATTTT. Translation gives CASSKGASEDTQYF.

The chain employs TRBV28 and TRBJ1-3; D is possibly TRBD1 (5 bases). The ends were cut back, 5 bases at V and 7 bases at J, with 18 bases in the middle. CDR3 size: 15 residues. Germline V CDR1 and CDR2: MDHEN, SYDVKM. The CDR3 loop is CASSAPGQGPNTIYF. Written as DNA, the CDR3 is TGTGCCAGCAGTGCTCCCGGGCAGGGCCCGAACACCATATATTTT.

CDR3 amino acids: CASSAGGHQPQHF. The CDR3 bases are TGTGCCAGCAGCGCGGGGGGGCATCAGCCCCAGCATTTT. V is TRBV9 and J is TRBJ1-5, with D maybe TRBD1 (6 bases). V lost 3 bases and J lost 5, with 9 bases in between. CDR3 size: 13 residues. Germline loops: CDR1 SGDLS, CDR2 YYNGEE.

This chain joins TRBV7-2 and TRBJ2-1; 14 bases map to TRBD2. Germline CDR1 reads SGHTA; CDR2 reads FQGNSA. Trimming at V came to 2 bases and at J to 7 bases, leaving 7 bases not matched to a gene. CDR3 size: 17 residues. CDR3 amino acids: CASSLTTSGRVMNEQFF. CDR3 DNA: TGTGCCAGCAGCTTAACGACTAGCGGGAGGGTAATGAATGAGCAGTTCTTC. Full variable domain (missing parts from reference TRBV7-2 and TRBJ2-1): GAGVSQSPSNKVTEKGKDVELRCDPISGHTALYWYRQSLGQGLEFLIYFQGNSAPDKSGLPSDRFSAERTGGSVSTLTIQRTQQEDSAVYLCASSLTTSGRVMNEQFFGPGTRLTVL.

V and J are TRBV28 and TRBJ2-7; D perhaps matches TRBD1 (8 bases). Germline V gene sequence: CDR1 MDHEN, CDR2 SYDVKM. The germline V and J ends were trimmed by 3 bases and 4 bases, with 19 bases remaining between them. The CDR3 totals 16 residues. This CDR3 reads CASSLGGDRIPYEQYF. The DNA of the CDR3 is TGTGCCAGCAGTTTGGGGGGGGACAGGATCCCGTACGAGCAGTACTTC.

The chain joins TRBV5-1 to TRBJ1-1; D might be TRBD1 (6 bases). This CDR3 spans 15 amino acids. Trimming cost V 4 bases and J 4 bases, with 17 bases left between them. Germline V lookup: CDR1 SGHRS, CDR2 YFSETQ. The CDR3 region is CASSIQGSGGTEAFF. CDR3 nucleotide sequence: TGCGCCAGCAGCATACAGGGTTCGGGTGGCACTGAAGCTTTCTTT.

The rearrangement uses TRBV5-8 and TRBJ1-1, with D possibly being TRBD1 (6 bases). V was trimmed by 2 bases and J by 0 bases, leaving 8 bases between them. This CDR3 is 14 amino acids long. The germline gives CDR1 SGHTS, CDR2 YDEGEE. The CDR3 nucleotides read TGTGCCAGCAGCTTAGGGGGAATGAACACTGAAGCTTTCTTT. Its protein product is CASSLGGMNTEAFF.

The CDR3 bases are TGTGCCAGCAGTGATACCACCGGGACAGGGCTCTACGAGCAGTACTTC. Its translation is CASSDTTGTGLYEQYF. The chain recombines TRBV6-2 or TRBV6-3 with TRBJ2-7, with 9 bases aligning to TRBD1. The CDR3 extends over 16 amino acids. CDR1 is MNHEY, CDR2 SVGEGT, per germline. Trimming removed 5 bases from V and 3 bases from J; junction bases left unmatched: 11.

The gene calls are TRBV20-1 and TRBJ2-1, with D tentatively TRBD2 (6 bases). Germline CDR1 DFQATT, CDR2 SNEGSKA (reference sequence). CDR3 length: 11 residues. V was shortened by 3 bases and J by 11 bases, with 11 bases between the two germline ends. CDR3 in DNA: TGCAGTGCTAGCTATAGCGGAAAGCAGTTCTTC. Translation: CSASYSGKQFF.

The chain couples TRBV14 to TRBJ2-1, with 8 nucleotides matching TRBD1. The V gene's germline CDR1 is SGHDN and CDR2 FVKESK. The CDR3 runs to 16 residues. V lost 0 bases, J lost 5 bases, and 6 bases stayed unmatched. This chain's CDR3 is CASSQDLRTGNNEQFF. In DNA, the CDR3 is TGTGCCAGCAGCCAAGATCTTCGGACAGGGAACAATGAGCAGTTCTTC.

V and J are TRBV5-4 and TRBJ2-7; D call uncertain. The germline V and J ends were trimmed by 0 bases and 6 bases, with 19 bases remaining between them. CDR3 length: 16 amino acids. Germline V gene sequence: CDR1 SGHNT, CDR2 YYREEE (reference sequence). CDR3: CASSLEVGGRSLEQYF. Written as DNA, the CDR3 is TGTGCCAGCAGCTTGGAGGTCGGCGGAAGGAGCCTCGAGCAGTACTTC.

The chain has TRBV20-1 and TRBJ2-2; D remains unclear. The CDR3 sequence is 13 residues long. The germline V gene encodes CDR1 DFQATT and CDR2 SNEGSKA (reference sequence). Trimming cost V 3 bases and J 4 bases, with 9 bases left between them. Here the CDR3 DNA reads TGCAGTGCTAGTTTTCATGTCACCGGGGAGCTGTTTTTT. It codes for CSASFHVTGELFF.

V usage is TRBV7-3 and J usage is TRBJ2-1; 7 positions match TRBD2. J lost 3 bases, V lost 2 bases, and 4 bases had no gene match. Germline V CDR1 and CDR2: SGHTA, FQGTGA. The CDR3 is made up of 15 amino acids. CDR3: CASSLAGANYNEQFF. CDR3 DNA sequence: TGTGCCAGCAGCTTAGCGGGAGCGAACTACAATGAGCAGTTCTTC.

The V call is TRBV5-4, the J call TRBJ2-1; TRBD2 aligns across 7 bases. CDR3 length equals 14 residues. Germline trimming cut 0 bases from V and 10 bases from J; bases unmatched to any gene: 7. Per germline, CDR1 SGHNT and CDR2 YYREEE (reference sequence). The CDR3 region is CASSLVAGVLEQFF. As DNA, the CDR3 is TGTGCCAGCAGCTTGGTGGCGGGGGTTTTAGAGCAGTTCTTC.

The CDR3: CSVDPLVLGDEQFF. The DNA for the CDR3 is TGCAGCGTTGATCCGCTAGTCCTCGGTGATGAGCAGTTCTTC. This sequence joins TRBV29-1 and TRBJ2-1, with D unclear. The CDR3 covers 14 residues. V was shortened by 3 bases and J by 8 bases, with 17 bases between the two germline ends. Germline V gene lookup returns CDR1 SQVTM and CDR2 ANQGSEA.

In this sample, this clone turned up once. The chain has TRBV28 and TRBJ2-7; no reliable D call. V dropped 3 bases and J dropped 4 bases, with 10 bases sitting between them. The CDR3 is 13 amino acids. The V gene's germline CDR1 is MDHEN and CDR2 SYDVKM. Here the CDR3 DNA reads TGTGCCAGCAGTTTCCTAGACGAGTACGAGCAGTACTTC. This gives the protein CASSFLDEYEQYF.

This chain uses TRBV29-1 with TRBJ1-2; 8 bases are shared with TRBD1. Trimming removed 1 base from V and 8 bases from J; junction bases left unmatched: 6. The CDR3 runs to 13 residues. Germline-derived CDR1 and CDR2 are SQVTM and ANQGSEA. CDR3 in amino acids: CSVEARTGKGYTF. CDR3 coding DNA: TGCAGCGTTGAAGCGCGGACAGGGAAGGGCTACACCTTC. Full variable domain (remainder filled in from reference TRBV29-1 and TRBJ1-2): SAVISQKPSRDICQRGTSLTIQCQVDSQVTMMFWYRQQPGQSLTLIATANQGSEATYESGFVIDKFPISRPNLTFSTLTVSNMSPEDSSIYLCSVEARTGKGYTFGSGTRLTVV.

This clone was seen a handful of times. The chain has TRBV5-1 and TRBJ2-7; the match to TRBD1 covers 8 bases. Germline V gene lookup returns CDR1 SGHRS and CDR2 YFSETQ. V lost 2 bases, J lost 3 bases, and 7 bases stayed unmatched. CDR3 length: 15 residues. Here the CDR3 reads CASSFGQGAGYEQYF. CDR3 bases: TGCGCCAGCAGCTTTGGGCAGGGGGCCGGCTACGAGCAGTACTTC. The variable domain in full, completed from reference TRBV5-1 and TRBJ2-7, reads KAGVTQTPRYLIKTRGQQVTLSCSPISGHRSVSWYQQTPGQGLQFLFEYFSETQRNKGNFPGRFSGRQFSNSRSEMNVSTLELGDSALYLCASSFGQGAGYEQYFGPGTRLTVT.

This clone was seen a few times. The chain carries TRBV4-1 and TRBJ2-7; D is perhaps TRBD2 (5 bases). V was pared by 4 bases and J by 2 bases, with 15 bases between. The CDR3 sequence is 15 residues long. Looked up from germline, CDR1 is MGHRA and CDR2 is YSYEKL. CDR3 sequence: CASSPGPSRAYEQYF. The CDR3 bases are TGCGCCAGCAGCCCAGGACCTTCGAGGGCCTACGAGCAGTACTTC.

The gene calls are TRBV6-6 and TRBJ2-7; maybe TRBD1 (6 bases). The CDR3 runs to 14 residues. CDR1 and CDR2 (germline): MNHNY, SVGAGI (reference sequence). The germline V and J ends were trimmed by 2 bases and 0 bases, with 8 bases remaining between them. The CDR3 is CASSYGQSSYEQYF. The CDR3 DNA reads TGTGCCAGCAGTTACGGACAGAGCTCCTACGAGCAGTACTTC.

This chain links TRBV3-1 (or the pseudogene TRBV3-2) with TRBJ2-5, with 15 nucleotides matching TRBD2. Germline V gene sequence: CDR1 LGHDT, CDR2 YNNKEL (reference sequence). V gave up 1 base and J gave up 2 bases; unmatched junction bases: 2. The CDR3 runs 17 residues. The CDR3 coding sequence is TGTGCCAGCAGCCAAGGGGGACTAGCGGGAGGACAAGAGACCCAGTACTTC. Its translation is CASSQGGLAGGQETQYF.

The rearrangement links TRBV7-8 to TRBJ1-3; 7 bases map to TRBD1. This CDR3 region has 15 residues. J gave up 9 bases and V 1 base, and 9 bases lay outside the gene matches. Germline-derived CDR1 and CDR2 are SGHVS and FQNEAQ. In nucleotides, the CDR3 is TGTGCCAGCAGCTTAGAAGGGACAGCGGTTGGCACCATATATTTT. Its protein product is CASSLEGTAVGTIYF.

The CDR3 is CSVGGAANQPQHF. CDR3 sequence (DNA): TGCAGCGTGGGAGGGGCGGCCAATCAGCCCCAGCATTTT. The chain recombines TRBV29-1 with TRBJ1-5, with D possibly being TRBD1 (5 bases). Deletions cut 6 bases from V and 3 bases from J, with 12 bases between. This CDR3 spans 13 amino acids. Germline-derived CDR1 and CDR2 are SQVTM and ANQGSEA. The full variable domain, its missing parts supplied by reference TRBV29-1 and TRBJ1-5, is SAVISQKPSRDICQRGTSLTIQCQVDSQVTMMFWYRQQPGQSLTLIATANQGSEATYESGFVIDKFPISRPNLTFSTLTVSNMSPEDSSIYLCSVGGAANQPQHFGDGTRLSIL.

The genes are TRBV12-3 or TRBV12-4 and TRBJ2-1; possible D gene TRBD2, 6 bases. V lost 5 bases and J 4 bases, leaving 9 bases between the germline ends. CDR3 size: 13 residues. The CDR3 reads CASSPGTYNEQFF. CDR3 coding DNA: TGTGCCAGCAGTCCGGGGACTTACAATGAGCAGTTCTTC.

The rearrangement uses TRBV19 and TRBJ2-7; D may be TRBD1 (6 bases). Germline values: CDR1 LNHDA, CDR2 SQIVND (reference sequence). This CDR3 spans 15 amino acids. The ends were cut back, 4 bases at V and 0 bases at J, with 13 bases in the middle. Written as DNA, the CDR3 is TGTGCCAGTAGTAGAGGGACAAGGAGCTCCTACGAGCAGTACTTC. It encodes CASSRGTRSSYEQYF.

This clone turned up a few times. The V gene is TRBV15, the J gene TRBJ1-5; D gene uncertain. Germline V gives CDR1 LNHNV, CDR2 YYDKDF (reference sequence). This CDR3 has 16 amino acids. The V end lost 0 bases, the J end lost 4 bases, and 13 bases lay between the germline ends. DNA of the CDR3: TGTGCCACCAGCAGAGATCGGGATAGTTGGAATCAGCCCCAGCATTTT. This gives the protein CATSRDRDSWNQPQHF.

V usage is TRBV30 and J usage is TRBJ2-5; TRBD1 aligns across 7 bases. Germline trimming cut 4 bases from V and 1 base from J; bases unmatched to any gene: 3. The CDR3 consists of 13 residues. Germline loops: CDR1 GTSNPN, CDR2 SVGIG (reference sequence). CDR3: CAWNGQAQETQYF. The CDR3 DNA sequence: TGTGCCTGGAATGGACAGGCCCAAGAGACCCAGTACTTC.

The sample holds a few counts of this clone. The chain is built from TRBV14 and TRBJ1-2; 9 nucleotides agree with TRBD1. V lost 5 bases and J lost 0; bases outside the gene matches: 10. CDR3 length: 17 residues. Germline assignment: CDR1 SGHDN and CDR2 FVKESK. The CDR3 DNA sequence: TGTGCCAGCAGCACCCGGGACAGGGCCAATCCTAACTATGGCTACACCTTC. Translated, it gives CASSTRDRANPNYGYTF.

The chain is built from TRBV9 and TRBJ1-6; D not certain. V shed 2 bases and J shed 3 bases, with 3 bases lying between them. The CDR3 has 13 residues. The germline CDR1 and CDR2 sequences are SGDLS and YYNGEE. The CDR3 nucleotides are TGTGCCAGCAGCGTCAGCTATAATTCACCCCTCCACTTT. Protein sequence: CASSVSYNSPLHF.

The V call is TRBV7-6, the J call TRBJ2-7; 7 positions agree with TRBD1. Germline loops: CDR1 SGHVS, CDR2 FNYEAQ. CDR3 size: 15 residues. Trimming removed 1 base from V and 6 bases from J; junction bases left unmatched: 9. The DNA for the CDR3 is TGTGCCAGCAGCTTAGGACCTCCGGACAGGAGCGAGCAGTACTTC. It is translated as CASSLGPPDRSEQYF.